These 14 T cell receptor beta chains originate from one sample sequenced in a study of long-term antiretroviral therapy in people with HIV. Researchers ran immunoSEQ v3.0 at survey level. Some clones are missing from TCRdb's copy, which holds only in-frame ones; the method was immunoSEQ multiplex PCR. The sample lists almost 35,000 clones; around 83% were seen once. The sample was unsorted PBMCs, taken approximately 2.7 years before starting antiretroviral therapy. These receptors were taken from a woman aged 25 to 45 with HIV.

V and J are TRBV4-1 and TRBJ2-3; unclear D gene. The CDR3 has 15 residues. Germline values: CDR1 MGHRA, CDR2 YSYEKL. Trimming took 4 bases from V and 0 from J, leaving 11 bases between them. The DNA of the CDR3 is TGCGCCAGCAGCCGTCTGTGGTTGAGCACAGATACGCAGTATTTT. It yields the protein CASSRLWLSTDTQYF.

The chain uses TRBV7-9 and TRBJ2-1, with 8 positions matching TRBD2. In germline, CDR1 is SEHNR, CDR2 FQNEAQ (reference sequence). The CDR3 spans 14 residues. Trimming removed 5 bases from V and 6 bases from J; junction bases left unmatched: 6. CDR3 region: CASSQTGTSNEQFF. CDR3 in DNA: TGTGCCAGCAGCCAGACCGGGACTAGCAATGAGCAGTTCTTC.

Only a few counts were recorded for this clone. This chain joins TRBV14 and TRBJ1-3, with D unresolved. The CDR3 is made up of 17 amino acids. Germline loops: CDR1 SGHDN, CDR2 FVKESK. The V and J ends lost 1 base and 0 bases respectively, with 13 bases between them. The CDR3, as DNA: TGTGCCAGCAGCCAAGGCTTAAGTCCGAGCTCTGGAAACACCATATATTTT. Its translation is CASSQGLSPSSGNTIYF.

The gene calls are TRBV7-3 and TRBJ1-2, with a possible D match to TRBD1 (6 bases). Between the trimmed V and J ends, which lost 5 bases and 2 bases, there was a span of 12 bases. This CDR3 is 14 amino acids long. Germline-derived CDR1 and CDR2 are SGHTA and FQGTGA. The CDR3 nucleotides are TGTGCCAGCAGCCCCTCAGGGGAAAACTATGGCTACACCTTC. It translates to CASSPSGENYGYTF. The full variable domain, with the rest looked up from reference TRBV7-3 and TRBJ1-2, is GAGVSQTPSNKVTEKGKYVELRCDPISGHTALYWYRQSLGQGPEFLIYFQGTGAADDSGLPNDRFFAVRPEGSVSTLKIQRTERGDSAVYLCASSPSGENYGYTFGSGTRLTVV.

This clone was seen once. The CDR3 here is CASQPLSSYNSPLHF. The CDR3 bases are TGTGCCAGCCAGCCCCTGAGCTCCTATAATTCACCCCTCCACTTT. The chain links TRBV6-5 to TRBJ1-6; D gene ambiguous. Trimming left V 8 bases short and J 0 bases short, with 11 bases between. CDR1 is MNHEY, CDR2 SVGAGI, per germline. The CDR3 sequence is 15 residues long.

This clone has a single count. This chain joins TRBV19 and TRBJ2-1; TRBD1 agrees at 10 bases. V dropped 9 bases and J dropped 13; count of bases not matched to a gene: 12. Per germline, CDR1 LNHDA and CDR2 SQIVND (reference sequence). The CDR3 spans 13 residues. The CDR3 spells CASDRTGTGDQFF. DNA of the CDR3: TGTGCCAGCGATCGTACCGGGACAGGGGACCAGTTCTTC.

This clone has just one count. The rearrangement joins TRBV7-2 to TRBJ1-2, with a tentative D call TRBD1 (6 bases). This CDR3 has 14 amino acids. Deletions cut 5 bases from V and 5 bases from J, with 15 bases between. Germline CDR1 reads SGHTA; CDR2 reads FQGNSA. CDR3 sequence reads: CASSKQGPGYGYTF. The CDR3 coding sequence is TGTGCCAGCAGCAAACAGGGTCCAGGGTATGGCTACACCTTC.

The J gene is TRBJ2-1, the V gene TRBV29-1; 8 bases match TRBD2. Germline V gives CDR1 SQVTM, CDR2 ANQGSEA. There are 13 residues in the CDR3. Germline trimming cut 4 bases from V and 8 bases from J; bases unmatched to any gene: 7. The CDR3 here is CSVARGASDEQFF. DNA of the CDR3: TGCAGCGTTGCGCGGGGGGCCTCCGATGAGCAGTTCTTC.

The genes are TRBV2 and TRBJ2-3; the match to TRBD2 covers 10 bases. The CDR3 covers 15 residues. Germline CDR1 is SNHLY and CDR2 is FYNNEI. V lost 5 bases to trimming and J lost 2 bases; unmatched junction nucleotides: 4. CDR3 region: CASSPSGGTTDTQYF. DNA of the CDR3: TGTGCCAGCAGTCCTAGCGGGGGAACCACAGATACGCAGTATTTT.

The rearrangement joins TRBV6-4 to TRBJ1-5; no clear D. V was pared by 8 bases and J by 7 bases, with 15 bases between. CDR1 MRHNA and CDR2 SNTAGT come from the germline V gene. The CDR3 loop spans 13 amino acids. CDR3 sequence (DNA): TGTGCCAGCGGTAAAGGTTTGGGGCAGCCCCAGCATTTT. Amino acids: CASGKGLGQPQHF.

The genes are TRBV19 and TRBJ1-5; D may be TRBD1 (6 bases). CDR3 size: 14 residues. CDR1 and CDR2 (germline): LNHDA, SQIVND (reference sequence). V dropped 3 bases and J dropped 5 bases, with 11 bases sitting between them. CDR3: CASSISGADQPQHF. The CDR3 nucleotides read TGTGCCAGTAGTATCTCGGGGGCGGATCAGCCCCAGCATTTT.

The chain uses TRBV2 and TRBJ2-2; 7 nucleotides align to TRBD2. The V and J ends lost 3 bases and 1 base, in that order; junction bases with no gene match: 8. Germline CDR1 reads SNHLY; CDR2 reads FYNNEI. This CDR3 comprises 17 residues. The CDR3 region is CASSDPERGQNTGELFF. CDR3 sequence (DNA): TGTGCCAGCAGTGACCCCGAGCGGGGCCAGAACACCGGGGAGCTGTTTTTT.

The chain combines TRBV19 with TRBJ1-1; 8 nucleotides line up with TRBD1. Trimming at V came to 8 bases and at J to 0 bases, leaving 2 bases not matched to a gene. The CDR3 spans 13 residues. Germline values: CDR1 LNHDA, CDR2 SQIVND (reference sequence). Here the CDR3 DNA reads TGTGCCAGTGGGACAGGACTGAACACTGAAGCTTTCTTT. Residues: CASGTGLNTEAFF. Full variable domain (missing parts from reference TRBV19 and TRBJ1-1): DGGITQSPKYLFRKEGQNVTLSCEQNLNHDAMYWYRQDPGQGLRLIYYSQIVNDFQKGDIAEGYSVSREKKESFPLTVTSAQKNPTAFYLCASGTGLNTEAFFGQGTRLTVV.

The chain employs TRBV30 and TRBJ2-5, with D uncertain. Looked up from germline, CDR1 is GTSNPN and CDR2 is SVGIG (reference sequence). The CDR3 runs 10 residues. The ends were cut back, 0 bases at V and 5 bases at J, with 1 base in the middle. As DNA, the CDR3 is TGTGCCTGGAGTGTCGAGACCCAGTACTTC. Protein product: CAWSVETQYF. Supplemented by reference TRBV30 and TRBJ2-5, the full variable domain reads SQTIHQWPATLVQPVGSPLSLECTVEGTSNPNLYWYRQAAGRGLQLLFYSVGIGQISSEVPQNLSASRPQDRQFILSSKKLLLSDSGFYLCAWSVETQYFGPGTRLLVL.